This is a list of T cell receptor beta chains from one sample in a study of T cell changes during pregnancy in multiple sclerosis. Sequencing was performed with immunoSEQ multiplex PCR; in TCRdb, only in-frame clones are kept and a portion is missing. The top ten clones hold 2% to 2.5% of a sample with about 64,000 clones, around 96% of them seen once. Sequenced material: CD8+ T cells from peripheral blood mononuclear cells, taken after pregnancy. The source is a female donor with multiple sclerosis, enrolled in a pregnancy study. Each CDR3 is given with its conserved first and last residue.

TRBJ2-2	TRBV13	CASSSLTSGNTGELFF
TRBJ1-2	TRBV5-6	CASSLQGFGYTF
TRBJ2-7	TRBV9	CASNTGDFTYEQYF
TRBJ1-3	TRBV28	CASTLGTGLYSGNTIYF
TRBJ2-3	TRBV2	CASSPGTSGTDTQYF
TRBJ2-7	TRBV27	CASSTGLALYEQYF
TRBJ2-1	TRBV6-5	CASTQAGASYNEQFF
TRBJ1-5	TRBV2	CASSKGSDSNQPQHF
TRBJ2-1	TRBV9	CASSVVGSGRALNEQFF
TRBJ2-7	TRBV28	CASSFRQGPTYEQYF
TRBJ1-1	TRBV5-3	CARFDRGKAEAFF
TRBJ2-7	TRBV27	CASSLDRGTHEQYF
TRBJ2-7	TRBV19	CASSIFGTSDEQYF
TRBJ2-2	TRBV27	CASSFGATGELFF
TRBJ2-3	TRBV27	CASSLTAPSGGTDTQYF
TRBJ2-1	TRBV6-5	CASSYSTGPPNEQFF
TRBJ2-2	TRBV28	CASSLVRYTGELFF
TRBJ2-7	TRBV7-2	CASSPTGYEQYF
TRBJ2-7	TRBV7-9	CASSLHRDRDSYEQYF
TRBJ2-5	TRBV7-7	CASSPEVLAEETQYF
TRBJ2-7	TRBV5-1	CASSLESGSSYEQYF
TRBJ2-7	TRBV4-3	CASSPGQFSYEQYF
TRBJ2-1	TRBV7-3	CASSLLAGAYNEQFF
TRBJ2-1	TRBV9	CASSPRESNEQFF
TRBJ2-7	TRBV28	CASSPSLSYEQYF
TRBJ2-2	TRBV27	CASNFLRSGSTGELFF
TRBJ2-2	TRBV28	CASSRLAPTGELFF
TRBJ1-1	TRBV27	CASSQLTVNTEAFF
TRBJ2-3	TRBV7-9	CASSSVGRETDTQYF
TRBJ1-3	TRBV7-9	CASSPYDSGNTIYF
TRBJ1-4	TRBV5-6	CASSSTGSHEKLFF
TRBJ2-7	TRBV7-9	CASSLVTGGRGPEQYF
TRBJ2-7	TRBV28	CASSFTGVSYEQYF
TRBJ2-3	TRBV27	CASSKRAGGPADTQYF
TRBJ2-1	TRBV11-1	CASSLGGLVGNEQFF
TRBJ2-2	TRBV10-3	CAISPPLLAGGPNTGELFF
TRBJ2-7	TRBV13	CASSNYGQGFYEQYF
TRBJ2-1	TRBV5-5	CASSLAGSSYNEQFF
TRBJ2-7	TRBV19	CASSIIFGPYSYEQYF
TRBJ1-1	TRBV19	CASSIYVLGPRTEAFF
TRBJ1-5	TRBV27	CASRSRGPGQPQHF
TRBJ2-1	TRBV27	CASSPTAWTSGYGEQFF
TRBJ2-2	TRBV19	CASRTGTRGTGELFF
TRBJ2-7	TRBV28	CASSTPRGFGYQQYF
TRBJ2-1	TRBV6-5	CASSNQGQGYNEQFF
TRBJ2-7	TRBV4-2	CASSPRTSGRGGYQIYEQYF
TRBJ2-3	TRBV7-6	CASSQGSEDTQYF
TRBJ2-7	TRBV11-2	CASSTGRVREQYF
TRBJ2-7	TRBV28	CASSSRLRDYEQYF
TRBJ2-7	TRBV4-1	CASSQGQGRSYEQYF
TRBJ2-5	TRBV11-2	CASSLGLAGALHKETQYF
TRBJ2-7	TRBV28	CASSLFGTGGSYEQYF
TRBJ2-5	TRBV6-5	CASSYSTGGQETQYF
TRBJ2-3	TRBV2	CASSLLVGTDTQYF
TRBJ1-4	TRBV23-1	CASSQWGGGGPGKNEKLFF
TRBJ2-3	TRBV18	CASSEFSGRAYTDTQYF
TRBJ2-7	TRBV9	CASSVDGNIDEQYF
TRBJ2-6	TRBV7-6	CASSRTDSGANVLTF
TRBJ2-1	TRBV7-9	CASSWAPTGERNYNEQFF
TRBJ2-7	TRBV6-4	CASSLDTYEQYF